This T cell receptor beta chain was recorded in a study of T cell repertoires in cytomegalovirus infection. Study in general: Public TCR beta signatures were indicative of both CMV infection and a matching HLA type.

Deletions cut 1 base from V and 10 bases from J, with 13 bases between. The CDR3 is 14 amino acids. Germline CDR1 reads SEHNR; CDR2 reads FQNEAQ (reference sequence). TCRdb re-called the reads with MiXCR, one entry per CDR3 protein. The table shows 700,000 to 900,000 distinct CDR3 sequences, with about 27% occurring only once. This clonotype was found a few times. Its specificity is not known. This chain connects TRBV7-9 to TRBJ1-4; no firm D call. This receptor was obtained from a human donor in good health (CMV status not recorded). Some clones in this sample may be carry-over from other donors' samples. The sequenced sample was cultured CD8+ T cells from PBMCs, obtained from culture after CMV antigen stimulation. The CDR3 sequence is CASSLDMVDGKLFF. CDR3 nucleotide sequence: TGTGCCAGCAGCTTAGATATGGTGGATGGAAAACTGTTTTTT.